This T cell receptor beta chain emerged from a study of radiation and T cells in renal cell carcinoma. The data were produced by immunoSEQ multiplex PCR, yet TCRdb's version contains in-frame clones alone and is incomplete. The table has about 130,000 clones, roughly 90% seen once; the top ten hold more than 10%. Germline V gene data show CDR1 as LNHNV and CDR2 as YYDKDF (reference sequence). J gave up 8 bases and V 2 bases, and 12 bases lay outside the gene matches. The CDR3 contains 17 residues. Time point here: baseline pretreatment blood. As to treatment: 15 Gy SBRT to primary tumor, nephrectomy 4 weeks later. Study-wide results and limits: From baseline, blood top tumor clonotypes peaked at 2 weeks post-radiation.

Remarks on this clone: What it binds is unknown.

This sample comprised blood, obtained from a patient whose treatment included radiotherapy and nephrectomy. V gene TRBV15 combines with J gene TRBJ2-1; 10 positions agree with TRBD2. The TCR was taken from a woman between 45 and 65 years old with renal cell carcinoma. CDR3 protein: CATSRKGRAGGPYEQFF. CDR3 DNA: TGTGCCACCAGCAGAAAGGGCCGAGCGGGGGGGCCATATGAGCAGTTCTTC.